What follows describes a single T cell receptor beta chain. The antigen it recognizes is unknown. Per-nucleotide qualities are absent, and no much larger clonotype sits a single base away. These data come from a study of T cell repertoires in cytomegalovirus infection (dated by TCRdb to 2018 to 2020). About the full investigation: Alongside well-studied HLA-B-restricted epitopes, the peptide stimulations were aimed at recently identified HLA-C-restricted CMV epitopes, whose presentation resists viral immunomodulation. Donor HLA type was relevant to the analysis, as public TCR beta signatures indicated carriage of CMV infection together with the matching HLA type. Overall study results and their limits: The ex vivo response was dominated by HLA-C-restricted CMV-specific TCR beta clonotypes, which also provided the single most frequent clonotype in two of eight donors. Carriers of CMV infection plus the relevant HLA type were discriminated by the cumulative frequency of public TCR beta family members in the study cohort and in an independent 352-donor cohort.

What this sample's treatment or condition label stands for: in vitro stimulation with specific CMV peptide epitopes to enrich CMV-specific T cells. V lost 5 bases and J lost 3 bases; the stretch between them is 14 bases long. According to the germline V gene, CDR1 reads ENHRY and CDR2 reads SYGVKD. The CDR3 contains 15 residues, cysteine and phenylalanine counted. Left in the record is the CDR3 DNA by itself, 45 bases read in frame from the first base. The sequencer listed for this sample is Illumina HiSeq 1500. The raw public data were reprocessed by TCRdb itself: fastp quality trimming at Q25, MiXCR clonotype calling, in-frame beta chains only. Identical CDR3 proteins give one entry, which carries the most common genes and DNA. Present in this sample are about 310,000 distinct CDR3 sequences, 20% to 25% of which were seen just once. The ten largest clones take up roughly 15% of the sample.

The sequence was collected from a human donor in good health (CMV status not recorded). Some clones in this sample may be carry-over from other donors' samples. Source: cultured PBMCs, taken from culture after CMV antigen stimulation. The receptor chain draws on TRBV10-3 and TRBJ1-5, with no confident D gene call. The CDR3 region reads CAISSRGGSNQPQHF. The nucleotide sequence is given as TGTGCCATCAGTTCGCGAGGAGGGTCCAATCAGCCCCAGCATTTT.